This record concerns one T cell receptor beta chain sequence. In the study's own analysis: Amplified reference gene primers provided the basis for estimating nucleated cell counts. Repertoires were generated with immunoSEQ multiplex PCR, while TCRdb's copy carries only in-frame clones and drops some. That table furnishes V, J and clone size, whereas the DNA furnished D and trimming. The sample carries some 44,000 clones, around 92% recorded once. Germline trimming cut 5 bases from V and 4 bases from J; bases unmatched to any gene: 9. CDR3 length: 16 residues. CDR1 and CDR2 (germline): SGHTA, FQGTGA. This specimen comes from a study of blood T cell repertoires in COVID-19. As for the study in general: T cells, B-cell-depleted T cells, or PBMCs provided the cDNA or gDNA that served as material.

The V and J genes are TRBV7-3 and TRBJ2-1; 9 nucleotides agree with TRBD2. This clonotype was sampled from a human donor in a cohort sampled during active COVID-19. Input material: peripheral blood. CDR3: CASSAAGTSSYNEQFF. CDR3 nucleotide sequence: TGTGCCAGCAGCGCGGCCGGGACTAGCAGTTACAATGAGCAGTTCTTC.